The 25 T cell receptor beta chains below were found in one sample sequenced in a study of Ad26.COV2.S vaccination and SARS-CoV-2 variants. Treatment: over 15 received Ad26.COV2.S at low or high dose, single or two shots; about 5 received placebo; per-sample allocation not given. It was on day 63 after the first vaccine or placebo injection that samples were taken. Profiling relied on immunoSEQ multiplex PCR, and the TCRdb table lists in-frame clones only, not all of them. Of approximately 500,000 clones in the sample, around nine tenths were seen once. Sequenced material: peripheral blood, taken in a trial of Ad26.COV2.S vaccine versus placebo. The source of these receptors is a person between 18 and 65 years old who received the Ad26.COV2.S COVID-19 vaccine or a placebo.

This chain joins TRBV6-2 or TRBV6-3 and TRBJ2-2; D gene ambiguous. V was cut by 2 bases and J by 7 bases, with 8 bases left in between. The CDR3 extends over 13 amino acids. Per germline, CDR1 MNHEY and CDR2 SVGEGT. The CDR3 is CASSYAFRGELFF. In nucleotides, the CDR3 is TGTGCCAGCAGTTACGCTTTCCGCGGGGAGCTGTTTTTT.

The chain combines TRBV12-3 or TRBV12-4 with TRBJ2-6; no firm D call. Trimming shortened V by 5 bases and J by 4 bases, and 6 bases separated the two germline ends. This CDR3 has 13 residues. The CDR3 here is CASSTGGANVLTF. CDR3 bases: TGTGCCAGCAGTACCGGCGGGGCCAACGTCCTGACTTTC.

This clone was recorded a few times. The chain has TRBV19 and TRBJ1-4; D is ambiguous. With 3 bases removed from V and 4 bases from J, the gap between germline ends came to 9 bases. Germline lookup yields CDR1 LNHDA and CDR2 SQIVND (reference sequence). The CDR3 consists of 14 residues. Here the CDR3 reads CASSISGNNEKLFF. The CDR3 region has the DNA TGTGCCAGTAGTATCTCCGGGAATAATGAAAAACTGTTTTTT.

This sequence joins TRBV19 and TRBJ1-6; 7 positions agree with TRBD1. Germline V lookup: CDR1 LNHDA, CDR2 SQIVND (reference sequence). There are 14 residues in the CDR3. The junction had 6 bases not matched to a gene; V was cut back by 7 bases and J by 6 bases. The chain's CDR3 is CASTPGTANSPLHF. Here the CDR3 DNA reads TGTGCCAGTACCCCCGGGACAGCTAATTCACCCCTCCACTTT.

A few counts support this clone. This chain links TRBV19 with TRBJ2-4, with D possibly TRBD1 on 7 matching bases. Germline V CDR1 and CDR2: LNHDA, SQIVND (reference sequence). The V and J ends lost 7 bases and 8 bases respectively, with 21 bases between them. The CDR3 loop spans 15 amino acids. The CDR3 here is CASTKGAGLLDIQYF. For the CDR3, the DNA is TGTGCCAGTACCAAGGGGGCGGGATTATTAGACATTCAGTACTTC.

This rearrangement joins TRBV29-1 to TRBJ2-1; D is perhaps TRBD2 (6 bases). V was cut by 1 base and J by 3 bases, with 7 bases left in between. Germline CDR1 SQVTM, CDR2 ANQGSEA. This CDR3 is 13 amino acids long. Here the CDR3 reads CSVEGSGYNEQFF. The CDR3 region has the DNA TGCAGCGTTGAAGGTAGCGGCTACAATGAGCAGTTCTTC.

The chain employs TRBV29-1 and TRBJ2-1; D is perhaps TRBD2 (5 bases). Germline loops: CDR1 SQVTM, CDR2 ANQGSEA. The CDR3 length is 14 residues. Between the trimmed V and J ends, which lost 1 base and 9 bases, there was a span of 16 bases. CDR3 nucleotides: TGCAGCGTTGAAGTTGGGCGCGTCCGGGGTGAGCAGTTCTTC. Its protein is CSVEVGRVRGEQFF.

In the case of this clone: Other nucleotide sequences from this sample produce the same CDR3. V gene TRBV25-1 combines with J gene TRBJ1-1; D perhaps matches TRBD1 (6 bases). The CDR3 length is 14 residues. V was shortened by 1 base and J by 1 base, with 7 bases between the two germline ends. Germline V CDR1 and CDR2: MGHDK, SYGVNS. The CDR3 region has the DNA TGTGCCAGCAGTGAATGGGGGCAGAACACTGAAGCTTTCTTT. Translating it yields CASSEWGQNTEAFF.

The gene calls are TRBV5-1 and TRBJ2-6; D remains unclear. This CDR3 is built from 16 residues. Germline CDR1 SGHRS, CDR2 YFSETQ. V lost 0 bases to trimming and J lost 0 bases, with 7 bases between them. CDR3 coding DNA: TGCGCCAGCAGCTTGGCCCCCGGCTCTGGGGCCAACGTCCTGACTTTC. Protein: CASSLAPGSGANVLTF.

The chain combines TRBV5-1 with TRBJ1-2; 7 bases align to TRBD1. This CDR3 spans 14 amino acids. Germline values: CDR1 SGHRS, CDR2 YFSETQ. Trimming removed 4 bases from V and 6 bases from J; junction bases left unmatched: 9. The CDR3 DNA reads as TGCGCCAGCAGCCCGGGGTGGCAGGGGGATGGCTACACCTTC. As protein: CASSPGWQGDGYTF.

The chain employs TRBV6-5 and TRBJ2-7, with TRBD2 matching over 8 bases. The germline gives CDR1 MNHEY, CDR2 SVGAGI. The CDR3 covers 14 residues. J lost 10 bases, V lost 1 base, and 9 bases had no gene match. The CDR3 loop is CASSYFGRAGLQYF. The CDR3 coding sequence is TGTGCCAGCAGTTACTTCGGGAGGGCCGGATTACAGTACTTC.

The chain links TRBV21-1 to TRBJ2-7; the table gives TRBD2 as D, unverified against the DNA. TRBV21-1 is a documented pseudogene. The CDR3 is 19 amino acids. This CDR3 is CASSKFTGREGRAPYEQYF. CDR3 sequence (DNA): TGTGCCAGCAGCAAATTTACGGGGCGGGAGGGCCGTGCCCCCTACGAGCAGTACTTC.

The gene calls are TRBV5-1 and TRBJ2-2; no clear D gene. Germline-derived CDR1 and CDR2 are SGHRS and YFSETQ. The CDR3 has 13 amino acids. The germline V and J ends were trimmed by 4 bases and 4 bases, with 8 bases remaining between them. CDR3 protein: CASSRTLTGELFF. The CDR3 coding sequence is TGCGCCAGCAGCCGAACACTCACCGGGGAGCTGTTTTTT.

This chain connects TRBV7-3 to TRBJ1-5; no definite D call. Trimming shortened V by 3 bases and J by 3 bases, and 6 bases separated the two germline ends. This CDR3 comprises 13 residues. Germline CDR1 SGHTA, CDR2 FQGTGA. The CDR3 region has the DNA TGTGCCAGCAGCTTGGGCCCCAATCAGCCCCAGCATTTT. It codes for CASSLGPNQPQHF.

V usage is TRBV7-2 and J usage is TRBJ1-2; unclear D gene. Trimming pared 6 bases from V and 5 bases from J, leaving 10 bases between. Looked up from germline, CDR1 is SGHTA and CDR2 is FQGNSA. This CDR3 comprises 12 residues. CDR3 DNA sequence: TGTGCCAGCAGTGCCTCGTCATATGGCTACACCTTC. It is translated as CASSASSYGYTF.

The chain is built from TRBV30 and TRBJ1-1, with a possible D match to TRBD1 (5 bases). Trimming left V 2 bases short and J 10 bases short, with 14 bases between. The CDR3 loop spans 12 amino acids. CDR1 GTSNPN and CDR2 SVGIG come from the germline V gene (reference sequence). The CDR3 DNA reads as TGTGCCTGGAGTACAGGCACAGGTGGAGCTTTCTTT. Translation gives CAWSTGTGGAFF.

This clone showed up just a few times. The chain carries TRBV9 and TRBJ2-1; D may match TRBD1 or TRBD2 (5 bases each). The germline V gene encodes CDR1 SGDLS and CDR2 YYNGEE. This CDR3 contains 15 residues. The V end lost 3 bases, the J end lost 10 bases, and 20 bases lay between the germline ends. The CDR3 nucleotides read TGTGCCAGCAGCGCCCATCTTGGGACGCCCACCGAGCAGTTCTTC. Amino acids: CASSAHLGTPTEQFF.

The chain links TRBV7-9 to TRBJ1-4; no firm D call. Trimming shortened V by 5 bases and J by 7 bases, and 17 bases separated the two germline ends. The germline CDR1 and CDR2 sequences are SEHNR and FQNEAQ (reference sequence). The CDR3 is 15 amino acids. The CDR3 DNA is TGTGCCAGCAGCCTCCATCTGAGCGGAGGTGAAAAACTGTTTTTT. The encoded protein is CASSLHLSGGEKLFF. The full variable domain, rest sourced from reference TRBV7-9 and TRBJ1-4, is DTGVSQNPRHKITKRGQNVTFRCDPISEHNRLYWYRQTLGQGPEFLTYFQNEAQLEKSRLLSDRFSAERPKGSFSTLEIQRTEQGDSAMYLCASSLHLSGGEKLFFGSGTQLSVL.

This clone was counted many times. V gene TRBV12-3 or TRBV12-4 combines with J gene TRBJ2-4; D unclear. V lost 5 bases and J lost 8, with 13 bases in between. CDR3 size: 13 residues. CDR3 DNA: TGTGCCAGCAGTCTAATGACACCCCACATTCAGTACTTC. Translated: CASSLMTPHIQYF.

The chain employs TRBV9 and TRBJ2-1, with 14 bases aligning to TRBD2. V was clipped by 4 bases and J by 9 bases; unmatched bases: 6. CDR3 length equals 15 residues. Germline assignment: CDR1 SGDLS and CDR2 YYNGEE. CDR3 loop: CASSLRLAGGGEQFF. The CDR3 DNA follows: TGTGCCAGCAGCTTGCGACTAGCGGGAGGGGGTGAGCAGTTCTTC.

The chain carries TRBV27 and TRBJ2-7; possible D gene TRBD2, 7 bases. With 8 bases removed from V and 2 bases from J, the gap between germline ends came to 22 bases. The CDR3 length is 16 residues. The germline CDR1 and CDR2 sequences are MNHEY and SMNVEV (reference sequence). The CDR3 loop reads CASRGVRGGETYEQYF. CDR3 in DNA: TGTGCCAGCCGGGGGGTCAGGGGCGGGGAAACCTACGAGCAGTACTTC.

As DNA, the CDR3 is TGTGCCAGCAGCCAATACGGACTACTGGAGCAGTTCTTC. Translation: CASSQYGLLEQFF. The J gene is TRBJ2-1, the V gene TRBV3-1 (or the pseudogene TRBV3-2); tentative D call: TRBD2 (6 bases). CDR3 length: 13 residues. Looked up from germline, CDR1 is LGHDT and CDR2 is YNNKEL (reference sequence). V was clipped by 2 bases and J by 10 bases, with 12 bases between them.

The V and J genes are TRBV7-2 and TRBJ1-3; possibly TRBD1 for D (5 bases). The length of the CDR3 is 15 residues. Trimming pared 1 base from V and 4 bases from J, leaving 11 bases between. Germline V gives CDR1 SGHTA, CDR2 FQGNSA. CDR3 loop: CASSLVAGLGNTIYF. The CDR3 nucleotides read TGTGCCAGCAGCTTAGTCGCAGGGCTAGGAAACACCATATATTTT.

This chain links TRBV6-4 with TRBJ1-5; D remains ambiguous. This CDR3 is 14 amino acids long. The V end lost 4 bases, the J end lost 3 bases, and 10 bases lay between the germline ends. From germline, CDR1 is MRHNA and CDR2 SNTAGT. The CDR3 bases are TGTGCCAGCAGTGGGGCGGAATCCAATCAGCCCCAGCATTTT. Protein: CASSGAESNQPQHF.

This chain links TRBV11-3 with TRBJ2-3; no clear D. The CDR3 consists of 18 residues. CDR1 and CDR2 from the germline V gene are SGHNT and YENEEA. Trimming shortened V by 2 bases and J by 0 bases, and 18 bases separated the two germline ends. As DNA, the CDR3 is TGTGCCAGCAGCTTACTGACGGGTGTCGGAGCTAGCACAGATACGCAGTATTTT. It codes for CASSLLTGVGASTDTQYF.